The next 31 T cell receptor beta chains were all read from a single sample in a study of early T cells in non-severe SARS-CoV-2 infection. TCRdb re-analysed the 5' RACE reads in MiXCR, keeping a single row per CDR3 protein. Of roughly 120,000 distinct CDR3 sequences detected, roughly 12% appear once; the ten largest clones hold approximately 3.8%. The sequencing here drew on whole blood, taken at baseline. These receptors were taken from an adult who was a healthcare worker with PCR-confirmed SARS-CoV-2 infection or an uninfected control (not recorded which).

This clonotype was found many times. The chain has TRBV3-1 and TRBJ2-1, with TRBD1 matching 8 bases. The CDR3 is 15 amino acids. J was trimmed by 9 bases and V by 2 bases; bases with no gene match: 9. CDR1 and CDR2 (germline): LGHDT, YNNKEL (reference sequence). The CDR3 region is CASSQQGAFSAEQFF. The DNA for the CDR3 is TGTGCCAGCAGCCAACAGGGGGCATTTTCTGCTGAGCAGTTCTTC.

This clonotype turned up a few times. The chain uses TRBV29-1 and TRBJ1-2; perhaps TRBD1 as D (5 bases). In germline, CDR1 is SQVTM, CDR2 ANQGSEA. V lost 4 bases to trimming and J lost 0 bases, with 6 bases between them. The CDR3 totals 12 residues. In nucleotides, the CDR3 is TGCAGCGTTGCAGGGTCTAACTATGGCTACACCTTC. It yields the protein CSVAGSNYGYTF.

This clonotype was seen at least ten times. The chain couples TRBV4-1 to TRBJ2-7; TRBD1 agrees at 8 bases. CDR3 length equals 17 residues. CDR1 and CDR2 (germline): MGHRA, YSYEKL. Trimming cost V 6 bases and J 0 bases; bases outside gene matches: 13. CDR3 sequence (DNA): TGCGCCAGCAGTCGAGAAGGACAGGGTTTTGGCTCCTACGAGCAGTACTTC. Its translation is CASSREGQGFGSYEQYF.

The chain is built from TRBV3-1 and TRBJ2-2; D gene ambiguous. Trimming took 3 bases from V and 5 from J, leaving 7 bases between them. Germline CDR1 is LGHDT and CDR2 is YNNKEL (reference sequence). The CDR3 extends over 13 amino acids. The CDR3 sequence is CASSHIGTGELFF. Written as DNA, the CDR3 is TGTGCCAGCAGCCATATAGGTACCGGGGAGCTGTTTTTT.

This chain connects TRBV7-3 to TRBJ2-7; D call uncertain. The CDR3 covers 14 residues. The germline V gene has CDR1 SGHTA and CDR2 FQGTGA. V lost 5 bases, J lost 0 bases, and 11 bases lay in between. In DNA form, the CDR3 reads TGTGCCAGCAGCCCCTTACATAGCTCCTACGAGCAGTACTTC. Translated, it gives CASSPLHSSYEQYF.

This clonotype was picked up a small number of times. This chain uses TRBV13 with TRBJ1-6, with TRBD1 as a possible D gene (5 bases). V lost 5 bases, J lost 7 bases, and 12 bases lay in between. The CDR3 loop spans 14 amino acids. Germline V gives CDR1 PRHDT, CDR2 FYEKMQ (reference sequence). For the CDR3, the DNA is TGTGCCAGCAGCACACGGACAAAGAATTCACCCCTCCACTTT. Translated: CASSTRTKNSPLHF. Looking up the rest from reference TRBV13 and TRBJ1-6 gives the full variable domain: AAGVIQSPRHLIKEKRETATLKCYPIPRHDTVYWYQQGPGQDPQFLISFYEKMQSDKGSIPDRFSAQQFSDYHSELNMSSLELGDSALYFCASSTRTKNSPLHFGNGTRLTVT.

The chain is built from TRBV5-5 and TRBJ2-7, with 12 bases identical to TRBD2. CDR3 length: 16 residues. Germline V CDR1 and CDR2: SGHKS, YYEKEE (reference sequence). J lost 2 bases, V lost 6 bases, and 9 bases had no gene match. The CDR3 DNA sequence: TGTGCCAGCAACGTCGCCCCTAGCGGGGGGGCCTACGAGCAGTACTTC. Its protein product is CASNVAPSGGAYEQYF.

This clonotype was picked up many times. The rearrangement links TRBV6-6 to TRBJ1-2, with D possibly being TRBD1 (5 bases). Germline CDR1 and CDR2: MNHNY and SVGAGI (reference sequence). This CDR3 region has 17 residues. Trimming took off 2 bases at V and 3 bases at J, with 19 bases between the two ends. This CDR3 reads CASSYDRGILLDYGYTF. In nucleotides, the CDR3 is TGTGCCAGCAGTTACGACAGAGGAATATTGTTGGACTATGGCTACACCTTC.

The chain recombines TRBV20-1 with TRBJ1-2; 7 nucleotides agree with TRBD1. The CDR3 runs to 12 residues. CDR1 and CDR2 (germline): DFQATT, SNEGSKA (reference sequence). Trimming took 3 bases from V and 4 from J; bases not matched to a gene: 2. CDR3 sequence reads: CSARPGGYGYTF. The DNA for the CDR3 is TGCAGTGCTAGGCCAGGGGGCTATGGCTACACCTTC.

This clonotype appeared many times. The rearrangement uses TRBV3-1 and TRBJ1-2; D remains unclear. Trimming stripped 0 bases from V and 7 bases from J, with 9 bases between. The CDR3 spans 13 residues. CDR1 and CDR2 from the germline V gene are LGHDT and YNNKEL (reference sequence). DNA of the CDR3: TGTGCCAGCAGCCAAGATCCCAGAAGTGGCTACACCTTC. Protein product: CASSQDPRSGYTF.

This clonotype came up a few times. The chain links TRBV20-1 to TRBJ1-4, with D maybe TRBD1 (6 bases). Germline V gives CDR1 DFQATT, CDR2 SNEGSKA (reference sequence). Trimming pared 4 bases from V and 0 bases from J, leaving 9 bases between. CDR3 length: 14 amino acids. The CDR3 nucleotides are TGCAGTGCTAAGGGACACGCAACTAATGAAAAACTGTTTTTT. Translation gives CSAKGHATNEKLFF.

The chain employs TRBV7-9 and TRBJ2-2, with 9 bases lining up with TRBD1. Germline CDR1 reads SEHNR; CDR2 reads FQNEAQ (reference sequence). CDR3 length: 15 amino acids. V trimming: 6 bases; J trimming: 1 base; junction bases outside the gene matches: 3. This CDR3 reads CASSRDRVNTGELFF. DNA of the CDR3: TGTGCCAGCAGTCGGGACAGGGTGAACACCGGGGAGCTGTTTTTT.

The CDR3 region is CASSTDEGQGGEQYF. In DNA, the CDR3 is TGTGCCAGCAGCACTGATGAGGGACAGGGGGGCGAGCAGTACTTC. The chain joins TRBV21-1 to TRBJ2-7; the D call of TRBD1 is as the table states it, not checked on the DNA. TRBV21-1 is described as a pseudogene. CDR3 length equals 15 residues.

The rearrangement links TRBV28 to TRBJ1-1; 10 nucleotides match TRBD1. Germline CDR1 MDHEN, CDR2 SYDVKM. J lost 4 bases, V lost 7 bases, and 6 bases had no gene match. The CDR3 runs to 14 residues. The CDR3 loop is CASIPGQGTTEAFF. CDR3 nucleotide sequence: TGTGCCAGCATCCCGGGACAGGGGACCACTGAAGCTTTCTTT.

As for this clonotype: This sequence may be a read error, since a much larger clone differs from it by one base. The rearrangement joins TRBV6-1 to TRBJ1-6; D unclear. The V end lost 1 base, the J end lost 4 bases, and 8 bases lay between the germline ends. Germline CDR1 is MNHNS and CDR2 is SASEGT. The CDR3 totals 15 residues. The CDR3 DNA reads as TGTGCCAGCAGTGAAGGGAAACATTATAATTCACCCCTCCACTTT. This gives the protein CASSEGKHYNSPLHF.

This clonotype was seen a handful of times. The junction and the germline gene differ at one end; a read error may be behind it. The chain employs TRBV29-1 and TRBJ1-4; the D gene is possibly TRBD1 (5 bases). Germline V gene data show CDR1 as SQVTM and CDR2 as ANQGSEA. The length of the CDR3 is 13 residues. DNA for the CDR3: TGCAGCGTTCGGACAATGACTAATAAAAAACTGTTTTTT. This translates into CSVRTMTNKKLFF. Drawing the rest from reference TRBV29-1 and TRBJ1-4, the complete variable domain is SAVISQKPSRDICQRGTSLTIQCQVDSQVTMMFWYRQQPGQSLTLIATANQGSEATYESGFVIDKFPISRPNLTFSTLTVSNMSPEDSSIYLCSVRTMTNKKLFFGSGTQLSVL.

This chain uses TRBV12-3 or TRBV12-4 with TRBJ2-2; D might be TRBD1 or TRBD2, each matching 5 bases. There are 15 residues in the CDR3. The V gene lost 3 bases and the J gene lost 3 bases, with 11 bases spanning the gap. CDR3 residues: CASSLSLGDTGELFF. The CDR3 DNA is TGTGCCAGCAGTTTGAGTCTGGGGGACACCGGGGAGCTGTTTTTT.

Turning to this clonotype: This clone may be a read error of a much larger clone one base away. The conserved phenylalanine or tryptophan is not found at the CDR3 terminus, so this likely reflects a read error. The V gene is TRBV12-3 or TRBV12-4, the J gene TRBJ1-1, with a possible D match to TRBD1 (6 bases). V lost 3 bases and J lost 5, with 10 bases in between. The CDR3 has 13 residues. CDR3 loop: CASSLTTGTEAFL. CDR3 nucleotide sequence: TGTGCCAGCAGTTTGACCACAGGGACTGAAGCTTTCCTT.

V is TRBV5-1 and J is TRBJ2-3; 10 nucleotides match TRBD2. The CDR3 extends over 20 amino acids. CDR1 SGHRS and CDR2 YFSETQ come from the germline V gene. The V and J ends lost 3 bases and 2 bases, in that order; junction bases with no gene match: 18. The CDR3 reads CASSYSGLAALNRVTDTQYF. As DNA, the CDR3 is TGCGCCAGCAGCTATAGCGGACTAGCGGCTCTAAATCGGGTCACAGATACGCAGTATTTT.

This clonotype was observed a handful of times. The genes are TRBV7-3 and TRBJ1-1, with D possibly being TRBD1 (5 bases). The CDR3 covers 14 residues. Trimming shortened V by 1 base and J by 5 bases, and 11 bases separated the two germline ends. Germline CDR1 and CDR2: SGHTA and FQGTGA. CDR3 DNA: TGTGCCAGCAGCTTAAAGCTTACAGGTACTGAAGCTTTCTTT. As protein: CASSLKLTGTEAFF.

The chain employs TRBV7-2 and TRBJ2-3; no reliable D call. Deletions cut 0 bases from V and 6 bases from J, with 10 bases between. The CDR3 is 14 amino acids. In germline, CDR1 is SGHTA, CDR2 FQGNSA. CDR3 loop: CASSLAAVSDTQYF. CDR3 coding DNA: TGTGCCAGCAGCTTAGCGGCTGTTAGCGATACGCAGTATTTT.

This clonotype was detected only once. V usage is TRBV11-1 and J usage is TRBJ2-7; D gene unclear. This CDR3 comprises 14 residues. The V end lost 3 bases, the J end lost 3 bases, and 12 bases lay between the germline ends. Germline assignment: CDR1 SGHAT and CDR2 FQDESV (reference sequence). CDR3 in DNA: TGTGCCAGCAGCTTCACACCTGGTAGCTACGAGCAGTACTTC. This sequence encodes CASSFTPGSYEQYF.

In this sample, this clonotype turned up a few times. The chain has TRBV9 and TRBJ2-3; tentatively, D is TRBD2 (6 bases). This CDR3 comprises 15 residues. Deletions cut 0 bases from V and 1 base from J, with 9 bases between. In germline, CDR1 is SGDLS, CDR2 YYNGEE. CDR3 bases: TGTGCCAGCAGCGTAGTCGGCGGGGGCACAGATACGCAGTATTTT. It yields the protein CASSVVGGGTDTQYF. Using reference TRBV9 and TRBJ2-3 for the parts outside the CDR3, the full variable domain is DSGVTQTPKHLITATGQRVTLRCSPRSGDLSVYWYQQSLDQGLQFLIQYYNGEERAKGNILERFSAQQFPDLHSELNLSSLELGDSALYFCASSVVGGGTDTQYFGPGTRLTVL.

There are many counts of this clonotype. V gene TRBV10-3 combines with J gene TRBJ2-1; maybe TRBD2 (6 bases). The V and J ends lost 3 bases and 3 bases respectively, with 15 bases between them. Germline V gives CDR1 ENHRY, CDR2 SYGVKD. The CDR3 loop spans 16 amino acids. CDR3 in amino acids: CAISESLSGDYNEQFF. The CDR3 DNA sequence: TGTGCCATCAGTGAATCACTTAGCGGAGACTACAATGAGCAGTTCTTC.

This clonotype was counted a few times. The rearrangement links TRBV6-5 to TRBJ1-1; TRBD1 is a possible D gene (5 bases). V shed 2 bases and J shed 1 base, with 11 bases lying between them. Germline V gene lookup returns CDR1 MNHEY and CDR2 SVGAGI. The CDR3 extends over 15 amino acids. CDR3 amino acids: CASSYQGFRNTEAFF. The CDR3 DNA reads as TGTGCCAGCAGTTACCAGGGTTTCAGGAACACTGAAGCTTTCTTT.

This clonotype was counted a few times. The genes are TRBV5-4 and TRBJ1-4; 7 bases agree with TRBD1. Losses at the gene ends were 4 bases for V and 10 bases for J; bases not matched to a gene: 10. The CDR3 runs to 14 residues. CDR1 and CDR2 (germline): SGHNT, YYREEE (reference sequence). The CDR3, as DNA: TGTGCCAGCAGCCGAGACAGGGTATCAGGAAAACTGTTTTTT. Its protein product is CASSRDRVSGKLFF.

CDR3 in amino acids: CASSGLAGDDTGELFF. The CDR3, as DNA: TGTGCCAGCAGTGGACTAGCGGGAGATGACACCGGGGAGCTGTTTTTT. The chain carries TRBV9 and TRBJ2-2; 13 nucleotides agree with TRBD2. Germline V lookup: CDR1 SGDLS, CDR2 YYNGEE. The CDR3 has 16 residues. Unmatched junction bases numbered 4, after V lost 5 bases and J lost 3 bases.

The V and J genes are TRBV5-1 and TRBJ1-1; D gene unclear. Trimming took 0 bases from V and 4 from J, leaving 7 bases between them. Germline lookup yields CDR1 SGHRS and CDR2 YFSETQ. This CDR3 is built from 13 residues. The DNA of the CDR3 is TGCGCCAGCAGCTTGGGGAAGAGCACTGAAGCTTTCTTT. It translates to CASSLGKSTEAFF.

Only a few counts were recorded for this clonotype. The chain links TRBV29-1 to TRBJ1-1; D gene ambiguous. Germline CDR1 and CDR2: SQVTM and ANQGSEA. Trimming removed 4 bases from V and 7 bases from J, with 7 bases in between. This CDR3 contains 10 residues. The CDR3 spells CSVGSFEAFF. CDR3 nucleotides: TGCAGCGTTGGTTCCTTTGAAGCTTTCTTT.

This clonotype has more than one count but fewer than ten. The rearrangement uses TRBV5-1 and TRBJ1-1; weak D call: TRBD1 (6 bases). The CDR3 runs to 16 residues. V was cut by 0 bases and J by 0 bases, with 12 bases left in between. Per germline, CDR1 SGHRS and CDR2 YFSETQ. The CDR3 DNA is TGCGCCAGCAGCTTGGGGACAGCAAATATGAACACTGAAGCTTTCTTT. It encodes CASSLGTANMNTEAFF.

This clonotype was recorded a few times. The chain has TRBV7-8 and TRBJ1-4, with 9 nucleotides matching TRBD1. Per the germline V gene, CDR1 is SGHVS and CDR2 is FQNEAQ. The V segment lost 4 bases and the J segment 4 bases; nucleotides outside the gene matches: 4. There are 15 residues in the CDR3. The CDR3 loop is CASSSTGGFNEKLFF. Written as DNA, the CDR3 is TGTGCCAGCAGCTCGACAGGGGGGTTTAATGAAAAACTGTTTTTT.